The rows below give T cell receptor beta chains drawn from one sample of a study of shared clonotypes between healthy human individuals. Some clones are missing from TCRdb's copy, which holds only in-frame ones; the method was immunoSEQ multiplex PCR. The table has about 2.4 million clones, 90% to 95% seen once. The sequencing sample was made of naive CD4+ T cells from PBMCs. All receptors derive from a man aged 18 to 29 in good health. Some clones in this sample may be carry-over from other donors' samples. Each CDR3 is given with its conserved first and last residue. The order of the fields is clone size, D gene, J gene, V gene, CDR3 protein, CDR3 DNA. D genes are given only for firm matches. Clone size is not always given. Where it is, it says once, few, many or a class for expanded clones.

once	TRBD1	TRBJ1-2	TRBV6-5	CASSYSPTGINYGYTF	TGTGCCAGCAGTTACTCCCCGACAGGGATTAACTATGGCTACACCTTC
.	.	TRBJ2-7	TRBV28	CASSLSPGTDTYEQYF	TGTGCCAGCAGTTTAAGTCCAGGGACGGATACCTACGAGCAGTACTTC
.	.	TRBJ2-7	TRBV6-5	CASSAKVAGDEQYF	TGTGCCAGCAGTGCCAAAGTGGCTGGCGACGAGCAGTACTTC
.	.	TRBJ1-2	TRBV5-8	CASSVDAEINYGYTF	TGTGCCAGCAGCGTGGACGCCGAAATCAACTATGGCTACACCTTC
.	TRBD1	TRBJ2-3	TRBV18	CASSPGTGPDTQYF	TGTGCCAGCTCACCGGGGACAGGGCCAGATACGCAGTATTTT
.	.	TRBJ2-3	TRBV6-5	CASRGSTDTQYF	TGTGCCAGCAGGGGAAGCACAGATACGCAGTATTTT
.	TRBD1	TRBJ2-1	TRBV10-3	CATLTGVLGNEQFF	TGTGCCACCCTAACAGGGGTTCTTGGGAATGAGCAGTTCTTC
.	TRBD1	TRBJ1-1	TRBV5-1	CASSLREGANTEAFF	TGCGCCAGCAGCTTGCGAGAGGGGGCGAACACTGAAGCTTTCTTT
.	.	TRBJ2-3	TRBV9	CASSVRVRRDTQYF	TGTGCCAGCAGCGTAAGGGTAAGAAGGGATACGCAGTATTTT
.	.	TRBJ2-1	TRBV9	CASNLGIGLNEQFF	TGTGCCAGCAATCTCGGGATTGGGTTGAATGAGCAGTTCTTC
.	.	TRBJ1-1	TRBV5-1	CASSSPGGGNTEAFF	TGCGCCAGCAGCTCGCCCGGGGGAGGGAACACTGAAGCTTTCTTT
.	.	TRBJ1-6	TRBV5-1	CASSLTVNYNSPLHF	TGCGCCAGCAGCTTGACAGTCAACTATAATTCACCCCTCCACTTT
.	TRBD2	TRBJ2-1	TRBV27	CASSLSPLLAGRYNEQFF	TGTGCCAGCAGTTTATCCCCTCTACTAGCGGGAAGGTACAATGAGCAGTTCTTC
.	TRBD1	TRBJ1-1	TRBV18	CASSPRNTGAEAFF	TGTGCCAGCTCACCACGGAATACAGGGGCTGAAGCTTTCTTT
.	.	TRBJ2-1	TRBV2	CASSDLASNEQFF	TGTGCCAGCAGTGATTTGGCTAGCAATGAGCAGTTCTTC
once	.	TRBJ2-2	TRBV12-5	CASGLGDNTGELFF	TGTGCTAGTGGTTTGGGGGATAACACCGGGGAGCTGTTTTTT
.	.	TRBJ2-2	TRBV6-5	CASSDIGNTGELFF	TGTGCCAGTTCGGACATAGGCAACACCGGGGAGCTGTTTTTT
.	.	TRBJ1-2	TRBV18	CASSPGRANYGYTF	TGTGCCAGCTCACCGGGCAGGGCTAACTATGGCTACACCTTC
.	TRBD2	TRBJ2-3	TRBV5-1	CASSLESSGRWDTQYF	TGCGCCAGCAGCTTGGAGTCTAGCGGGAGGTGGGATACGCAGTATTTT
.	TRBD1	TRBJ1-5	TRBV23-1	CASSQSLRTGNQPQHF	TGCGCCAGCAGTCAATCCCTCCGGACAGGGAATCAGCCCCAGCATTTT
.	.	TRBJ2-7	TRBV9	CASSPRTTGGGGEQYF	TGTGCCAGCAGCCCCAGGACAACCGGGGGCGGAGGCGAGCAGTACTTC
.	TRBD1	TRBJ1-1	TRBV7-2	CASSLVGTGGGSTEAFF	TGTGCCAGCAGCTTAGTTGGGACAGGGGGCGGTAGCACTGAAGCTTTCTTT
once	.	TRBJ2-7	TRBV7-8	CASSLEGGPYEQYF	TGTGCCAGCAGCTTAGAGGGTGGCCCCTACGAGCAGTACTTC
.	TRBD2	TRBJ2-1	TRBV18	CASSPPYGGLGGNEQFF	TGTGCCAGCTCACCACCGTACGGGGGACTAGGTGGGAATGAGCAGTTCTTC
.	.	TRBJ2-5	TRBV6-1	CASSGVQETQYF	TGTGCCAGCAGCGGGGTCCAAGAGACCCAGTACTTC
.	TRBD1	TRBJ2-2	TRBV5-1	CASSIPTGAITGELFF	TGCGCCAGCAGCATACCGACAGGGGCTATCACCGGGGAGCTGTTTTTT
few	.	TRBJ2-2	TRBV27	CASSTRGNTGELFF	TGTGCCAGCAGCACCCGTGGGAACACCGGGGAGCTGTTTTTT
.	.	TRBJ1-1	TRBV18	CASSPLQETVNEAFF	TGTGCCAGCTCACCTCTACAGGAGACTGTGAATGAAGCTTTCTTT
.	TRBD1	TRBJ2-1	TRBV11-3	CASSSRQGVPNEQFF	TGTGCCAGCAGCTCCCGACAGGGCGTCCCGAATGAGCAGTTCTTC
few	TRBD1	TRBJ1-5	TRBV29-1	CSVGGQGGQPQHF	TGCAGCGTTGGAGGACAGGGCGGGCAGCCCCAGCATTTT
.	.	TRBJ2-1	TRBV7-3	CASSSTASSYNEQFF	TGTGCCAGCAGCTCAACAGCAAGCTCCTACAATGAGCAGTTCTTC
.	TRBD1	TRBJ2-5	TRBV7-8	CASSSSRQGETQYF	TGTGCCAGCAGCTCATCCCGACAGGGAGAGACCCAGTACTTC
.	.	TRBJ2-1	TRBV9	CASSPAVYNEQFF	TGTGCCAGCAGCCCTGCCGTCTACAATGAGCAGTTCTTC
.	TRBD1	TRBJ1-2	TRBV6-1	CASSERDRANYGYTF	TGTGCCAGCAGTGAGAGGGACAGAGCTAACTATGGCTACACCTTC
.	.	TRBJ2-7	TRBV5-4	CASSVGGQVGSYEQYF	TGTGCCAGCAGCGTGGGAGGACAGGTAGGCTCCTACGAGCAGTACTTC
.	TRBD2	TRBJ2-7	TRBV6-1	CASRGWGGTYEQYF	TGTGCCAGCAGAGGCTGGGGGGGGACCTACGAGCAGTACTTC
.	TRBD2	TRBJ2-1	TRBV9	CASSVGGAGEGINEQFF	TGTGCCAGCAGCGTAGGAGGAGCGGGAGAAGGTATCAATGAGCAGTTCTTC
.	.	TRBJ1-1	TRBV2	CASTLAGRKNTEAFF	TGTGCCAGCACCTTAGCGGGCAGGAAGAACACTGAAGCTTTCTTT
.	.	TRBJ1-5	TRBV2	CASSFILGAAGQPQHF	TGTGCCAGCAGTTTCATCCTAGGGGCCGCGGGGCAGCCCCAGCATTTT
.	.	TRBJ2-3	TRBV10-1	CASTKYGDRTDTQYF	TGCGCCAGCACCAAGTACGGAGACCGCACAGATACGCAGTATTTT
.	TRBD1	TRBJ2-5	TRBV19	CASSMGQGTQETQYF	TGTGCCAGTAGTATGGGACAGGGGACTCAAGAGACCCAGTACTTC
.	.	TRBJ2-2	TRBV7-7	CASSTQNTGELFF	TGTGCCAGCAGCACCCAGAACACCGGGGAGCTGTTTTTT
.	TRBD2	TRBJ2-5	TRBV5-1	CASSTGTSGSGETQYF	TGCGCCAGCAGCACCGGGACTAGCGGGAGTGGAGAGACCCAGTACTTC